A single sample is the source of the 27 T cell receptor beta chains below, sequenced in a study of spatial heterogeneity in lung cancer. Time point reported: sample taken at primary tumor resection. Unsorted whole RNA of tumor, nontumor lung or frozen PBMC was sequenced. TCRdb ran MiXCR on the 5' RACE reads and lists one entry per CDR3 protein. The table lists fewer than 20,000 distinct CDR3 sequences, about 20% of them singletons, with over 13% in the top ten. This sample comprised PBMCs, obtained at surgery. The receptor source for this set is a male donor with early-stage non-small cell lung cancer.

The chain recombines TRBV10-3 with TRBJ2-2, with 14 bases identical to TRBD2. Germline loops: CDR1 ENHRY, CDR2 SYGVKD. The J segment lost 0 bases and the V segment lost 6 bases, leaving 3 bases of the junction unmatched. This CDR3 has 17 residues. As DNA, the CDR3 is TGTGCCATCAGGAGGACTAGCGGGGGGACGAACACCGGGGAGCTGTTTTTT. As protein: CAIRRTSGGTNTGELFF.

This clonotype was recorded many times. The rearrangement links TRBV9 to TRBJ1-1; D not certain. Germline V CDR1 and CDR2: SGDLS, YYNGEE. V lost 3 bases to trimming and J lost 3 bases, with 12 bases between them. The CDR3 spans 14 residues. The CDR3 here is CASSATSMDTEAFF. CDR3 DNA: TGTGCCAGCAGCGCTACAAGTATGGACACTGAAGCTTTCTTT.

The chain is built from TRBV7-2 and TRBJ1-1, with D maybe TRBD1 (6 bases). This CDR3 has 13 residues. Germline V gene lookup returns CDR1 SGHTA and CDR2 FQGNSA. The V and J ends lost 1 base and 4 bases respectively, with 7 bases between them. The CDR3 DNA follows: TGTGCCAGCAGCTTAGAGGGGGTCACTGAAGCTTTCTTT. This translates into CASSLEGVTEAFF.

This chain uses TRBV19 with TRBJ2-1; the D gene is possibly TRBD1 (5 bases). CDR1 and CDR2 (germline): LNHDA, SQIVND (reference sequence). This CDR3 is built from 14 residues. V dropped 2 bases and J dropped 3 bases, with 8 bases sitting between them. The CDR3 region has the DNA TGTGCCAGTAGTATAAGGGGCAACTACAATGAGCAGTTCTTC. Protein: CASSIRGNYNEQFF.

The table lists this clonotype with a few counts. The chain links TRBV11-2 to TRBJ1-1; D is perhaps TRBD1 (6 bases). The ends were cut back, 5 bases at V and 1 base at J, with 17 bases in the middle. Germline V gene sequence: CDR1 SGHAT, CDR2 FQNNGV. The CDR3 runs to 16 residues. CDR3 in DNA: TGTGCCAGCAGCACCCTTGGGGGCAGGGGGAACACTGAAGCTTTCTTT. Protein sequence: CASSTLGGRGNTEAFF.

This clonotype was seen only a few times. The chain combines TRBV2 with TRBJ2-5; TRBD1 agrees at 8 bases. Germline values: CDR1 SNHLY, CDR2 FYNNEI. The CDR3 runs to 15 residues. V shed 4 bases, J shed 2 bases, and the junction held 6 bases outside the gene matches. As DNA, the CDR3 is TGTGCCAGCAGTGGACAGGGGTTCGGGCAAGAGACCCAGTACTTC. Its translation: CASSGQGFGQETQYF.

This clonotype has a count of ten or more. CDR3 bases: TGCAGCGTCCAAGACAGGGACTACGAGCAGTACTTC. Protein product: CSVQDRDYEQYF. V is TRBV29-1 and J is TRBJ2-7, with 7 positions matching TRBD1. This CDR3 region has 12 residues. The germline V gene has CDR1 SQVTM and CDR2 ANQGSEA. V was pared by 6 bases and J by 3 bases, with 5 bases of the junction left unmatched.

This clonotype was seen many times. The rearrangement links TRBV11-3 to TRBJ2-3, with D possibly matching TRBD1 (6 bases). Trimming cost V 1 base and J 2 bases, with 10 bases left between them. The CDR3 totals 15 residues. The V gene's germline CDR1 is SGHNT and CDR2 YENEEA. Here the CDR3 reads CASSLGGGLTDTQYF. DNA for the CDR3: TGTGCCAGCAGCTTAGGTGGGGGCCTCACAGATACGCAGTATTTT.

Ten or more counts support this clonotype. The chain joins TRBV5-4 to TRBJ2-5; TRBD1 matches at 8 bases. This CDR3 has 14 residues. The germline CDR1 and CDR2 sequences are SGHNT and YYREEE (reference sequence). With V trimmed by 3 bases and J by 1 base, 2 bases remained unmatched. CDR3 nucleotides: TGTGCCAGCAGCTCTCAGGGGGCCCAAGAGACCCAGTACTTC. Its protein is CASSSQGAQETQYF.

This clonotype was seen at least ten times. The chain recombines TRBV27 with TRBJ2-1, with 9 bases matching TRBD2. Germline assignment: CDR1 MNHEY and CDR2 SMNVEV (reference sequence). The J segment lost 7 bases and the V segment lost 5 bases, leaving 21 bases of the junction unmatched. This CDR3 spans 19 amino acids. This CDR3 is CASSPLHQSLAGLVNEQFF. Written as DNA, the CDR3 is TGTGCCAGCAGTCCCCTACACCAATCACTAGCGGGTCTAGTAAATGAGCAGTTCTTC.

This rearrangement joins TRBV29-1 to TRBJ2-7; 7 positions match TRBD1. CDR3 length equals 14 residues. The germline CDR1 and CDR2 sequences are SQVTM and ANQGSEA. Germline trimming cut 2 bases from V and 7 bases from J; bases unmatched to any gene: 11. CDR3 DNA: TGCAGCGTTGAACTTTACGGACAGGAGGAAGAGCAGTACTTC. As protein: CSVELYGQEEEQYF.

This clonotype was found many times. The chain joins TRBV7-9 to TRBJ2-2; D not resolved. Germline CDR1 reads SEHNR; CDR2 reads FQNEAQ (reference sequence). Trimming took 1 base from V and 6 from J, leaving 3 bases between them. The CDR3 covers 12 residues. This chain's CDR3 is CASSLGPGELFF. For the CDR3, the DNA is TGTGCCAGCAGCTTAGGCCCCGGGGAGCTGTTTTTT. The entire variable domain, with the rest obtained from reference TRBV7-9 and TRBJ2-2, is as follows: DTGVSQNPRHKITKRGQNVTFRCDPISEHNRLYWYRQTLGQGPEFLTYFQNEAQLEKSRLLSDRFSAERPKGSFSTLEIQRTEQGDSAMYLCASSLGPGELFFGEGSRLTVL.

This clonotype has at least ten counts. CDR3 amino acids: CASSLTGGNQPQHF. CDR3 nucleotides: TGTGCCAGCAGCTTAACGGGGGGGAATCAGCCCCAGCATTTT. The rearrangement joins TRBV7-9 to TRBJ1-5; D perhaps matches TRBD1 (5 bases). The CDR3 contains 14 residues. Germline CDR1 SEHNR, CDR2 FQNEAQ (reference sequence). The ends were cut back, 2 bases at V and 4 bases at J, with 9 bases in the middle.

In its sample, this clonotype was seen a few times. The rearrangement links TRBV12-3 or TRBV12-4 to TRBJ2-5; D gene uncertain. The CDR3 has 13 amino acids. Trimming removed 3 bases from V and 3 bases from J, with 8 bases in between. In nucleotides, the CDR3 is TGTGCCAGCAGTTTGAATAGAGAAGAGACCCAGTACTTC. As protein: CASSLNREETQYF.

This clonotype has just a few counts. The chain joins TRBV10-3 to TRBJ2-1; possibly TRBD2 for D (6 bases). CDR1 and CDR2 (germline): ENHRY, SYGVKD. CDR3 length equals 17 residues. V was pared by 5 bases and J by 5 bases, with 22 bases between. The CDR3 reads CAISPMAGTGSHNEQFF. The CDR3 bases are TGTGCCATCAGTCCCATGGCGGGGACGGGTAGCCACAATGAGCAGTTCTTC.

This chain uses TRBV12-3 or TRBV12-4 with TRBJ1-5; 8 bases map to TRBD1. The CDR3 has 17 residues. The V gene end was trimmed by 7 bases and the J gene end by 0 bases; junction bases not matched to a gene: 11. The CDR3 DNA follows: TGTGCCAGCACTAATGGACAGGGCCTATATAGCAATCAGCCCCAGCATTTT. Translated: CASTNGQGLYSNQPQHF.

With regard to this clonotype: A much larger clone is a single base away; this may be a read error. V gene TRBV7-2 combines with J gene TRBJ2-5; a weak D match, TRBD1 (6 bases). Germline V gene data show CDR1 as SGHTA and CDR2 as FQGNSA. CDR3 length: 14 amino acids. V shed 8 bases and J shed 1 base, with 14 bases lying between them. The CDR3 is CASGPRDTQETQYF. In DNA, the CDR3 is TGTGCCAGCGGCCCCCGGGACACCCAAGAGACCCAGTACTTC. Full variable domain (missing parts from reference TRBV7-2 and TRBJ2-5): GAGVSQSPSNKVTEKGKDVELRCDPISGHTALYWYRQSLGQGLEFLIYFQGNSAPDKSGLPSDRFSAERTGGSVSTLTIQRTQQEDSAVYLCASGPRDTQETQYFGPGTRLLVL.

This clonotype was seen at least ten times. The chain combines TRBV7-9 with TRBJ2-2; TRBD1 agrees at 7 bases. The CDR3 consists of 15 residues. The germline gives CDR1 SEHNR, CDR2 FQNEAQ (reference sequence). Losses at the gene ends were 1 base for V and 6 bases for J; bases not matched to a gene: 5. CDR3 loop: CASSLGRGIAGELFF. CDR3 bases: TGTGCCAGCAGCTTAGGCAGGGGGATCGCCGGGGAGCTGTTTTTT.

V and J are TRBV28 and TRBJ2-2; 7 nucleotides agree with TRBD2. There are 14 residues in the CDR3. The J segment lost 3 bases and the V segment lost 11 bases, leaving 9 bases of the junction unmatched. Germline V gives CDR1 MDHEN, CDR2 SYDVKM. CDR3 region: CASGAGRDTGELFF. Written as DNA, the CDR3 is TGTGCCTCTGGAGCAGGGAGGGACACCGGGGAGCTGTTTTTT.

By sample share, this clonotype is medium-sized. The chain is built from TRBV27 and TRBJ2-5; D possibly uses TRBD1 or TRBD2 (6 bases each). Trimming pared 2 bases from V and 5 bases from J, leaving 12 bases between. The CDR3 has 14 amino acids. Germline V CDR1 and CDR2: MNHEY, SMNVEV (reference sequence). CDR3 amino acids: CASSLGGAGETQYF. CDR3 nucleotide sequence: TGTGCCAGCAGTTTAGGGGGCGCGGGGGAGACCCAGTACTTC.

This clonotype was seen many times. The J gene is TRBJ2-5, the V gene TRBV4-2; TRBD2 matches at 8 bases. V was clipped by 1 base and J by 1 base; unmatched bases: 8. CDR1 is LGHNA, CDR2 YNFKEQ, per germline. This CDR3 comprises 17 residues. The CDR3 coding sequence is TGTGCCAGCAGCCAAGCCCAGGGAGCGGGGGCCCAAGAGACCCAGTACTTC. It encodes CASSQAQGAGAQETQYF.

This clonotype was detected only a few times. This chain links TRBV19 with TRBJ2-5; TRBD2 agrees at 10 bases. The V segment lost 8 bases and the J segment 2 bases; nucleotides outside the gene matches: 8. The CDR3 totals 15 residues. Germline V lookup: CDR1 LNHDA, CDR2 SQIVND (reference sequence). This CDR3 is CASSRSGGAQETQYF. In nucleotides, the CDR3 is TGTGCCAGTTCTAGAAGCGGGGGGGCTCAAGAGACCCAGTACTTC.

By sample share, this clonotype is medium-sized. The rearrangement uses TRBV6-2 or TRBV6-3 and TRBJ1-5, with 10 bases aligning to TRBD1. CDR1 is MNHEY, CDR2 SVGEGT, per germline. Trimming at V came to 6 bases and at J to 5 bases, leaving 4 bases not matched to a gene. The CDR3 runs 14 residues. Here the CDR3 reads CASRWTGGDQPQHF. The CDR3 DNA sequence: TGTGCCAGCAGGTGGACAGGGGGGGATCAGCCCCAGCATTTT.

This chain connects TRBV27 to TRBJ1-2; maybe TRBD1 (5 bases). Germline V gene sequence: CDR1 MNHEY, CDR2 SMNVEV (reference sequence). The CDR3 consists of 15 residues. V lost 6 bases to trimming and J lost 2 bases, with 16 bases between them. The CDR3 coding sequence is TGTGCCAGCAGCCCCTTGGCAGGGAGGAACTATGGCTACACCTTC. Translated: CASSPLAGRNYGYTF.

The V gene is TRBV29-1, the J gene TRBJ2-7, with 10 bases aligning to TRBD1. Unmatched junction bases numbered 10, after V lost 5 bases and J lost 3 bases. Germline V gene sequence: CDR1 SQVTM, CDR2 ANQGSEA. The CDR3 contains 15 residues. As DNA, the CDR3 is TGCAGCGTTCTTTCGGACAGGGGGAGGGTCTACGAGCAGTACTTC. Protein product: CSVLSDRGRVYEQYF.

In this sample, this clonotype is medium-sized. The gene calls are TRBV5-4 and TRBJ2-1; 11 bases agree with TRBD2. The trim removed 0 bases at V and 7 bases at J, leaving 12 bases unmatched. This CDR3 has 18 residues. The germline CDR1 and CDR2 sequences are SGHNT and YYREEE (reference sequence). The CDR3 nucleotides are TGTGCCAGCAGCTTGGGTACCCTTTTAGCGGGGGGGCCGAATGAGCAGTTCTTC. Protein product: CASSLGTLLAGGPNEQFF.

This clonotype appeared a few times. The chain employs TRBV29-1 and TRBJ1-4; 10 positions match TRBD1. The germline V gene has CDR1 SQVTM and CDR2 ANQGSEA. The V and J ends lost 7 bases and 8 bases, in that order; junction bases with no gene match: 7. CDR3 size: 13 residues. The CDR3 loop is CSAGTGEDEKLFF. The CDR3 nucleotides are TGCAGCGCCGGGACAGGGGAAGACGAAAAACTGTTTTTT.